This T cell receptor beta chain is drawn from a study of blood T cell repertoires in COVID-19. In the study overall: The analysed material was cDNA or gDNA that came from T cells, B-cell-depleted T cells, or PBMCs.

The protocol was immunoSEQ multiplex PCR, while the TCRdb copy is restricted to in-frame clones and leaves out a portion. The sample lists about 150,000 clones; around 86% were seen once. V trimming: 5 bases; J trimming: 11 bases; junction bases outside the gene matches: 13. CDR3 length equals 14 residues. The germline CDR1 and CDR2 sequences are SEHNR and FQNEAQ (reference sequence). The chain joins TRBV7-9 to TRBJ1-1, with 8 bases fitting TRBD1. Input material: PBMCs or T cells enriched from blood (not recorded which). The receptor was derived from a man aged 45-65 years who had recovered from COVID-19. In nucleotides, the CDR3 is TGTGCCAGCAGCCCCCGAGTTGACGGGGACAGGGCTTTCTTT. Protein: CASSPRVDGDRAFF. The whole variable domain, filled in from reference TRBV7-9 and TRBJ1-1, reads DTGVSQNPRHKITKRGQNVTFRCDPISEHNRLYWYRQTLGQGPEFLTYFQNEAQLEKSRLLSDRFSAERPKGSFSTLEIQRTEQGDSAMYLCASSPRVDGDRAFFGQGTRLTVV.